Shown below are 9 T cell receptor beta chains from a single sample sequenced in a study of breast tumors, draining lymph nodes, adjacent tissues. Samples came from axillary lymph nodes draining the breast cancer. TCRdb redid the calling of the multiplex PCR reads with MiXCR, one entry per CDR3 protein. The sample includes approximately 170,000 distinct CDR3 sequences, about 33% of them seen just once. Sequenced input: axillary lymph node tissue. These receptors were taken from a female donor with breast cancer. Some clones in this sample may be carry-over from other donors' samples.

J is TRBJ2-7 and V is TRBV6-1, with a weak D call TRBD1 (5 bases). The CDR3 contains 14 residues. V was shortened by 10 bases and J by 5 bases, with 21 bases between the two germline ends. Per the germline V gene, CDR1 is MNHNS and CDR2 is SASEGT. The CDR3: CANNPPRGPNEQYF. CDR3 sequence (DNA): TGTGCCAACAACCCCCCTAGGGGTCCAAACGAGCAGTACTTC.

CDR3: CASSLGLAVNEQYF. CDR3 nucleotides: TGCGCCAGCAGCTTGGGACTAGCCGTCAATGAGCAGTATTTT. V usage is TRBV5-1 and J usage is TRBJ2-3, with 7 bases aligning to TRBD2. The trim removed 0 bases at V and 11 bases at J, leaving 9 bases unmatched. CDR1 and CDR2 (germline): SGHRS, YFSETQ. The CDR3 covers 14 residues. Together with reference TRBV5-1 and TRBJ2-3, the CDR3 gives the full variable domain: KAGVTQTPRYLIKTRGQQVTLSCSPISGHRSVSWYQQTPGQGLQFLFEYFSETQRNKGNFPGRFSGRQFSNSRSEMNVSTLELGDSALYLCASSLGLAVNEQYFGPGTRLTVL.

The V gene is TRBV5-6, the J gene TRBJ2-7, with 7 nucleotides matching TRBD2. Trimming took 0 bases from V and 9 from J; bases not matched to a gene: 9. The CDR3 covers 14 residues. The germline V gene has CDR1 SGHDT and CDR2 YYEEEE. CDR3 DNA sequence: TGTGCCAGCAGCTTGGAGGGAGGGCCGGGGGTGCAGTACTTC. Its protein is CASSLEGGPGVQYF.

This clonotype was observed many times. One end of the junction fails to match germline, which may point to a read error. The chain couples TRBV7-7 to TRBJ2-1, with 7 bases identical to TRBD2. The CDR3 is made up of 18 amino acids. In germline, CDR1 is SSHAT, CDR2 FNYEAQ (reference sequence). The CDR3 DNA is TGTGCTAGCAGCCCCACCCGGCAGCGGGGCACCCAATTGGATGAGCAGTTCTTC. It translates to CASSPTRQRGTQLDEQFF.

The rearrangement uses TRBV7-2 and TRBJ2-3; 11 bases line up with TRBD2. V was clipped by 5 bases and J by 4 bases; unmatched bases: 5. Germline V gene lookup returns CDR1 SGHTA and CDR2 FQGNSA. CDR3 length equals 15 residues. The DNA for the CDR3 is TGTGCCAGCAGCGCACTAGCGGGGGTCGCAGATACGCAGTATTTT. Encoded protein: CASSALAGVADTQYF.

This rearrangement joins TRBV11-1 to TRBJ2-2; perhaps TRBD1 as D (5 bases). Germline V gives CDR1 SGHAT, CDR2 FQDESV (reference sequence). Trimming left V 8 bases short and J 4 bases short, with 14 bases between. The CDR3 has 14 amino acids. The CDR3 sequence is CASGADSCTGELFF. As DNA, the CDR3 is TGTGCCAGCGGCGCCGACAGCTGCACCGGGGAGCTGTTTTTT.

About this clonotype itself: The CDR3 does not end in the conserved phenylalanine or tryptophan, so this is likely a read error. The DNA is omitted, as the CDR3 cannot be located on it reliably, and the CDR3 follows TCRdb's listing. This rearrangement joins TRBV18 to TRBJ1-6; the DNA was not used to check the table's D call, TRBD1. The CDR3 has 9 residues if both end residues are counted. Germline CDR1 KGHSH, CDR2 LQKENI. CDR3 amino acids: CASSTDRNT.

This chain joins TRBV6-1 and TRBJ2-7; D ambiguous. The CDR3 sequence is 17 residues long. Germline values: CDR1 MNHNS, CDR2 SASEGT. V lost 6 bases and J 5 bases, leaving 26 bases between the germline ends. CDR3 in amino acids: CASSQRVFSKSPHEQYF. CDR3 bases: TGTGCCAGCAGCCAACGAGTCTTTTCAAAGTCCCCTCACGAGCAGTACTTC.

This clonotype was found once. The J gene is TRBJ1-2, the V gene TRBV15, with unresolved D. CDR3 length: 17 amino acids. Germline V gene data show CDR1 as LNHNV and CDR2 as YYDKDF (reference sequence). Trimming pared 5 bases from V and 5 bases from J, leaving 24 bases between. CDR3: CATSSQTSRETGYGYTF. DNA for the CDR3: TGTGCCACCAGCTCACAAACCTCGAGGGAGACGGGGTATGGCTACACCTTC.